Each of the 21 T cell receptor beta chains below was sequenced from the same sample in a study of shared clonotypes between healthy human individuals. The repertoire was sequenced with immunoSEQ multiplex PCR; TCRdb's copy has only in-frame clones and lacks some. This repertoire shows approximately 1,000,000 clones, approximately 80% found once; its top ten account for 0.89%. Material for sequencing was memory CD4+ T cells from PBMCs. Subset denoted: CD45RA-negative fraction. The receptors stem from a man between 18 and 29 years old in good health. Some clones in this sample may be carry-over from other donors' samples.

J is TRBJ2-7 and V is TRBV28; 16 nucleotides agree with TRBD2. This CDR3 is 17 amino acids long. In germline, CDR1 is MDHEN, CDR2 SYDVKM. Trimming cost V 4 bases and J 5 bases; bases outside gene matches: 8. The CDR3, as DNA: TGTGCCAGCAGTTCGGGACTAGCGGGAGGGTACGTAGACGAGCAGTACTTC. This translates into CASSSGLAGGYVDEQYF. The full variable domain, rest sourced from reference TRBV28 and TRBJ2-7, is DVKVTQSSRYLVKRTGEKVFLECVQDMDHENMFWYRQDPGLGLRLIYFSYDVKMKEKGDIPEGYSVSREKKERFSLILESASTNQTSMYLCASSSGLAGGYVDEQYFGPGTRLTVT.

CDR3 coding DNA: TGTGCCAGCAGCTTGGGCAGGGAGAGACCAAGCAATCAGCCCCAGCATTTT. This codes for CASSLGRERPSNQPQHF. This chain joins TRBV5-8 and TRBJ1-5, with D possibly TRBD1 on 5 matching bases. Trimming removed 0 bases at V and 1 base at J, with 14 bases between. Germline CDR1 is SGHTS and CDR2 is YDEGEE. This CDR3 is 17 amino acids long.

V and J are TRBV27 and TRBJ1-2, with 11 bases that match TRBD1. Germline CDR1 reads MNHEY; CDR2 reads SMNVEV (reference sequence). The trim removed 4 bases at V and 9 bases at J, leaving 4 bases unmatched. The CDR3 has 13 amino acids. CDR3 loop: CASSSRTGGSYTF. The CDR3 region has the DNA TGTGCCAGCAGTTCCCGGACAGGGGGCAGCTACACCTTC.

The chain couples TRBV10-3 to TRBJ1-3, with TRBD1 matching over 10 bases. CDR1 ENHRY and CDR2 SYGVKD come from the germline V gene. CDR3 size: 14 residues. V lost 7 bases, J lost 10 bases, and 10 bases stayed unmatched. The CDR3 protein is CAIKRQGAEGTIYF. CDR3 sequence (DNA): TGTGCCATCAAACGACAGGGGGCGGAAGGAACCATATATTTT.

The V and J genes are TRBV5-4 and TRBJ2-2; weak D call: TRBD2 (6 bases). V lost 0 bases and J 5 bases, leaving 14 bases between the germline ends. This CDR3 has 16 residues. Germline V gene lookup returns CDR1 SGHNT and CDR2 YYREEE (reference sequence). CDR3 amino acids: CASSLVSGLGTGELFF. For the CDR3, the DNA is TGTGCCAGCAGCTTGGTGAGCGGGTTGGGGACCGGGGAGCTGTTTTTT. Looking up the rest from reference TRBV5-4 and TRBJ2-2 gives the full variable domain: ETGVTQSPTHLIKTRGQQVTLRCSSQSGHNTVSWYQQALGQGPQFIFQYYREEENGRGNFPPRFSGLQFPNYSSELNVNALELDDSALYLCASSLVSGLGTGELFFGEGSRLTVL.

The chain has TRBV5-1 and TRBJ2-5; tentative D call: TRBD2 (5 bases). The germline CDR1 and CDR2 sequences are SGHRS and YFSETQ. The CDR3 is 14 residues long. The V gene lost 2 bases and the J gene lost 2 bases, with 10 bases spanning the gap. This CDR3 reads CASSFSRAQETQYF. CDR3 sequence (DNA): TGCGCCAGCAGCTTTTCGAGGGCGCAAGAGACCCAGTACTTC.

V usage is TRBV6-5 and J usage is TRBJ2-2; tentative D call: TRBD2 (5 bases). Germline V gene lookup returns CDR1 MNHEY and CDR2 SVGAGI. V lost 8 bases, J lost 3 bases, and 13 bases lay in between. The length of the CDR3 is 14 residues. The CDR3 here is CASRSLGYTGELFF. The CDR3 DNA follows: TGTGCCAGCCGTTCACTAGGTTACACCGGGGAGCTGTTTTTT.

This rearrangement joins TRBV6-6 to TRBJ2-5; 8 nucleotides match TRBD2. The ends lost 5 bases at V and 7 bases at J; junction bases unmatched: 15. The V gene's germline CDR1 is MNHNY and CDR2 SVGAGI (reference sequence). The CDR3 runs to 16 residues. The CDR3 loop is CASSPPGTPGGVTQYF. The CDR3 bases are TGTGCCAGCAGTCCACCTGGGACACCGGGAGGGGTGACCCAGTACTTC.

The CDR3, as DNA: TGTGCCAGCAGCTTGGCTCTAGGGGTAGGGAATCAGCCCCAGCATTTT. It is translated as CASSLALGVGNQPQHF. The rearrangement uses TRBV5-8 and TRBJ1-5; D is possibly TRBD1 (5 bases). The CDR3 contains 16 residues. Germline CDR1 SGHTS, CDR2 YDEGEE. V dropped 0 bases and J dropped 4 bases, with 14 bases sitting between them.

There are a few counts of this clone. The chain joins TRBV5-1 to TRBJ2-1; 9 nucleotides line up with TRBD2. The CDR3 contains 16 residues. Germline CDR1 reads SGHRS; CDR2 reads YFSETQ. After removal of 3 bases from V and 8 bases from J, the junction contained 12 bases not matched to a gene. CDR3 amino acids: CASSWTGTSRPDEQFF. CDR3 nucleotides: TGCGCCAGCAGCTGGACCGGGACTAGCCGTCCAGATGAGCAGTTCTTC. Full variable domain (missing parts from reference TRBV5-1 and TRBJ2-1): KAGVTQTPRYLIKTRGQQVTLSCSPISGHRSVSWYQQTPGQGLQFLFEYFSETQRNKGNFPGRFSGRQFSNSRSEMNVSTLELGDSALYLCASSWTGTSRPDEQFFGPGTRLTVL.

The chain employs TRBV7-3 and TRBJ2-1; a possible D gene is TRBD2 (6 bases). The CDR3 length is 15 residues. With 5 bases removed from V and 10 bases from J, the gap between germline ends came to 21 bases. Germline lookup yields CDR1 SGHTA and CDR2 FQGTGA. This CDR3 is CASSLRPLGGGEQFF. The CDR3 nucleotides are TGTGCCAGCAGCCTGCGACCCCTCGGGGGTGGAGAGCAGTTCTTC.

V is TRBV28 and J is TRBJ2-1; weak D call: TRBD2 (5 bases). Germline V lookup: CDR1 MDHEN, CDR2 SYDVKM. The V end was cut by 6 bases, the J end by 2 bases, with 11 bases between. CDR3 length equals 14 residues. CDR3 coding DNA: TGTGCCAGCAGCCACCGGGGTGCCTACAATGAGCAGTTCTTC. Translating gives CASSHRGAYNEQFF. Complete variable domain (other parts from reference TRBV28 and TRBJ2-1): DVKVTQSSRYLVKRTGEKVFLECVQDMDHENMFWYRQDPGLGLRLIYFSYDVKMKEKGDIPEGYSVSREKKERFSLILESASTNQTSMYLCASSHRGAYNEQFFGPGTRLTVL.

This clone was seen a handful of times. This specimen includes other DNA sequences encoding the same CDR3. V is TRBV6-1 and J is TRBJ2-7, with D possibly TRBD2 on 5 matching bases. Between the trimmed V and J ends, which lost 6 bases and 2 bases, there was a span of 11 bases. The CDR3 length is 13 residues. Germline CDR1 and CDR2: MNHNS and SASEGT. The chain's CDR3 is CASRSDGTYEQYF. CDR3 sequence (DNA): TGTGCCAGCAGGAGCGACGGGACCTACGAGCAGTACTTC.

V gene TRBV6-4 combines with J gene TRBJ2-3; 13 nucleotides agree with TRBD2. The CDR3 is 16 amino acids. Germline V CDR1 and CDR2: MRHNA, SNTAGT. V lost 3 bases to trimming and J lost 6 bases; unmatched junction nucleotides: 6. In nucleotides, the CDR3 is TGTGCCAGCAGTGAAGGACTAGCGGGAGATAAGGATACGCAGTATTTT. Translation gives CASSEGLAGDKDTQYF.

The V call is TRBV2, the J call TRBJ2-1, with a tentative D call TRBD1 (6 bases). The CDR3 spans 15 residues. V lost 1 base and J lost 6, with 13 bases in between. CDR1 is SNHLY and CDR2 is FYNNEI in the germline V gene. In nucleotides, the CDR3 is TGTGCCAGCAGTGAAGACAGGGAGTTACTCAATGAGCAGTTCTTC. Translated: CASSEDRELLNEQFF.

The J gene is TRBJ2-2, the V gene TRBV7-9; D not certain. Trimming took 5 bases from V and 4 from J, leaving 8 bases between them. The CDR3 consists of 13 residues. Germline V lookup: CDR1 SEHNR, CDR2 FQNEAQ (reference sequence). The CDR3 here is CASSRAPTGELFF. In DNA form, the CDR3 reads TGTGCCAGCAGCCGGGCGCCCACCGGGGAGCTGTTTTTT.

The chain combines TRBV6-1 with TRBJ2-5; D could derive from TRBD1 or TRBD2 (6 bases each). Germline-derived CDR1 and CDR2 are MNHNS and SASEGT. V lost 10 bases, J lost 7 bases, and 22 bases lay in between. The CDR3 has 14 residues. CDR3 residues: CATRGSGSQATQYF. CDR3 sequence (DNA): TGTGCCACCAGGGGAAGCGGGTCTCAGGCGACCCAGTACTTC.

The chain uses TRBV7-2 and TRBJ2-1; 11 bases are a match to TRBD2. Germline trimming cut 2 bases from V and 9 bases from J; bases unmatched to any gene: 6. CDR1 is SGHTA and CDR2 is FQGNSA in the germline V gene. CDR3 length: 15 residues. CDR3 sequence (DNA): TGTGCCAGCAGCTTAACAGGGACTAGCGGTCTTGAGCAGTTCTTC. Protein sequence: CASSLTGTSGLEQFF.

The chain recombines TRBV7-2 with TRBJ1-1; the match to TRBD1 covers 10 bases. There are 16 residues in the CDR3. V dropped 6 bases and J dropped 1; count of bases not matched to a gene: 8. Germline assignment: CDR1 SGHTA and CDR2 FQGNSA. The DNA for the CDR3 is TGTGCCAGCAGACTCCGGGACAGGGGAAGGAACACTGAAGCTTTCTTT. It codes for CASRLRDRGRNTEAFF.

There are many counts of this clone. The same CDR3 is also encoded by other DNA sequences in this sample. The rearrangement links TRBV6-1 to TRBJ2-3; 9 nucleotides line up with TRBD2. The junction had 3 bases not matched to a gene; V was cut back by 2 bases and J by 0 bases. Germline lookup yields CDR1 MNHNS and CDR2 SASEGT. The CDR3 is made up of 16 amino acids. The CDR3 bases are TGTGCCAGCAGTGAACTAGCGGGGTCTAGCACAGATACGCAGTATTTT. Its translation: CASSELAGSSTDTQYF.

The chain combines TRBV5-1 with TRBJ1-1; D perhaps matches TRBD1 (6 bases). The CDR3 has 13 residues. V was cut by 4 bases and J by 1 base, with 8 bases left in between. In germline, CDR1 is SGHRS, CDR2 YFSETQ. The CDR3 loop reads CASSHRENTEAFF. CDR3 bases: TGCGCCAGCAGCCACAGGGAGAACACTGAAGCTTTCTTT.